Listed below are T cell receptor beta chains from one sample, sequenced in a study of blood T cell repertoires in COVID-19. Only in-frame clones appear in the TCRdb table, and some are missing; sequencing was by immunoSEQ multiplex PCR. The profile covers about 68,000 clones, with roughly 85% appearing a single time and about 23% taken by the ten largest. Input material: peripheral blood. These receptors came from a man in his fifties or sixties with acute or convalescent COVID-19. Each CDR3 is given without its conserved first and last residue. D genes are given only for firm matches.

TRBD2,15,TRBV4-1,ASSRLLSGGVLGTQY
NA,12,TRBV6-5,ASSYSMRNTEAF
NA,10,TRBV6-2/TRBV6-3,ASSYTRNEQY
NA,14,TRBV6-2/TRBV6-3,ASSYSYSGGTDTQY
NA,11,TRBV19,ASSISAGEGYT
NA,13,TRBV2,ASRQADSGANVLT
TRBD2,15,TRBV7-8,ASSTRDLAGYTDTQY
NA,14,TRBV7-2,ASSLVSSGRNEKLF
NA,13,TRBV3-1/TRBV3-2,ASSQGGWVNQPQH
NA,12,TRBV7-2,ASSLDSGNQPQH
TRBD1,13,TRBV5-6,ASSLGRQGPYGYT
NA,10,TRBV12-5,ASGPRTDTQY
NA,11,TRBV27,ASSYSGNNEQF
NA,12,TRBV15,ATSRVLEGGELF
TRBD1,14,TRBV9,ASSVDGTGGHGELF
NA,17,TRBV7-3,ASSLIRVGRLNYTWGQY
TRBD1,12,TRBV4-1,ASSPLGDSTEAF
NA,14,TRBV7-8,ASSLATFDRQETQY
NA,15,TRBV19,ASSIGQVSNSYNEQF
NA,12,TRBV27,ASSLGTGSYEQY
NA,12,TRBV30,AWMPGLRNTEAF
TRBD1,12,TRBV6-5,AVQRQGAFYEQF
NA,14,TRBV4-1,ASSQDSTAPSYEQY
NA,13,TRBV6-6,ASSYSRPGANVLT
TRBD2,14,TRBV7-8,ASGRGRGGGTDTQY
TRBD1,14,TRBV25-1,ASSEFRQGVRNTIY
TRBD2,12,TRBV10-1,ASSGTSDGETQY
TRBD1,12,TRBV4-2,ASSHGQGADTQY
NA,10,TRBV10-3,ATHRGDYEQY
TRBD1,13,TRBV18,ASSPGQAHSYEQY
NA,12,TRBV7-3,ASSLTGDSPDQY
NA,12,TRBV5-5,ASSPEQRGTEAF
NA,12,TRBV4-1,ASSQGHFNSPLH
NA,11,TRBV30,AWARGTNQPQH
NA,11,TRBV18,ASSRQAVTEAF
TRBD1,13,TRBV5-5,ASTIGGQGNEKLF
NA,13,TRBV6-5,ASARGGISYNEQF
TRBD1,12,TRBV2,ASSDDREDTEAF
TRBD1,13,TRBV20-1,SASPTGSRNQPQH
NA,11,TRBV11-2,ASSLRGQETQY
TRBD2,14,TRBV18,ASSPKTGGRRETQY
NA,10,TRBV29-1,SVNAVEETQY
TRBD2,11,TRBV29-1,SVVPGLENEQF
NA,13,TRBV11-2,ASSFDSTNTGELF
NA,12,TRBV30,AWSVSQAQETQY
NA,14,TRBV15,ATSKDILSSGNTIY
TRBD2,14,TRBV5-1,ASSLGLAGGTDTQY
TRBD1,12,TRBV10-3,AIWTGASSYEQY
NA,10,TRBV6-5,ASRREKETQY
NA,13,TRBV12-5,ASGLLGARTGELF
NA,9,TRBV6-5,ATGKSQPQH
NA,11,TRBV12-3/TRBV12-4,ASRGGNTDTQY
TRBD1,12,TRBV5-4,ASSLTGGNYGYT
NA,11,TRBV7-3,ASSLGHQETQY
NA,13,TRBV28,ASRPNRAWDSPLH
TRBD1,13,TRBV5-4,ASSPGTGVYNEQF
NA,9,TRBV20-1,SAQGTGELF
NA,10,TRBV12-5,ASKGITYEQY
TRBD1,14,TRBV4-1,ASSRGQGEVVNIQY
NA,10,TRBV5-3,ARDPWGGEQY